This is a list of T cell receptor beta chains from one sample in a study of tumor and adjacent non-tumor tissue in lung cancer. MiXCR, run by TCRdb on the multiplex PCR reads, gives a single entry per CDR3 protein. This table has around 80,000 distinct CDR3 sequences, more than 65% appearing once. The sequenced sample consisted of distant non-tumor lung tissue. Every receptor here comes from a man between 65 and 85 years old with non-small cell lung cancer. CDR3s include the opening cysteine and the closing phenylalanine or tryptophan. Each record gives: D gene, J gene, V gene, clone size, CDR3 protein, CDR3 DNA. A D gene is named only where the DNA matches it firmly. Only part of the rows carry a size: once, few, many, or a class if the clone is expanded.

- | TRBJ2-2 | TRBV4-1 | - | CAGNLGQGGTGELFF | TGCGCCGGCAACCTCGGACAGGGAGGGACCGGGGAGCTGTTTTTT
- | TRBJ2-5 | TRBV29-1 | few | CNVADRFQETQYF | TGCAACGTCGCCGACAGGTTTCAAGAGACCCAGTACTTC
- | TRBJ2-3 | TRBV12-3/TRBV12-4 | - | CTSRSGGGTDTPYF | TGTACCAGCAGGAGTGGTGGGGGCACAGATACGCCGTATTTT
TRBD1 | TRBJ2-5 | TRBV5-6 | - | CACSPDDRAFGETQYF | TGTGCCTGCAGCCCTGATGACAGGGCTTTCGGAGAGACCCAGTACTTC
- | TRBJ2-1 | TRBV25-1 | - | CASALGMVDEQIF | TGTGCCAGCGCCCTCGGGATGGTCGATGAGCAGATCTTC
- | TRBJ2-7 | TRBV6-2/TRBV6-3 | - | CASSTKIGGSYEQYF | TGTGCCAGCAGTACCAAGATAGGGGGTTCCTACGAGCAGTACTTC
- | TRBJ1-5 | TRBV10-2 | - | CATKGGGIQPQHF | TGCGCCACCAAAGGGGGTGGGATCCAGCCCCAGCATTTT
- | TRBJ2-1 | TRBV14 | few | CASSQESVWGEELHEQFF | TGTGCCAGCAGCCAAGAGTCCGTTTGGGGCGAGGAGTTGCATGAGCAGTTCTTC
- | TRBJ2-2 | TRBV11-2 | - | CASTLVGIGVAGEMFF | TGTGCCAGCACCTTAGTGGGCATAGGGGTTGCCGGGGAAATGTTTTTT
- | TRBJ2-4 | TRBV6-2/TRBV6-3 | - | CASGSVTRENIQYF | TGTGCCAGCGGATCGGTCACACGGGAAAACATTCAGTACTTC
- | TRBJ1-1 | TRBV10-2 | - | CASQSSMNSEAFF | TGCGCCAGCCAATCATCCATGAACAGTGAAGCTTTCTTT
TRBD1 | TRBJ2-5 | TRBV11-2 | - | CAGSPGTDGQEIQYF | TGTGCCGGCAGCCCGGGGACAGATGGGCAAGAGATCCAGTACTTC
- | TRBJ2-7 | TRBV12-3/TRBV12-4 | - | CAGSLTLRGEQYF | TGTGCCGGCAGTTTAACTCTCAGGGGCGAGCAGTACTTC
TRBD2 | TRBJ2-5 | TRBV5-4 | - | CAVSWRGGNQEAQYF | TGTGCCGTCAGCTGGCGGGGGGGTAACCAAGAGGCCCAATACTTC
TRBD1 | TRBJ2-2 | TRBV7-3 | - | CACSLDRGAGEMFF | TGTGCCTGCAGCTTAGACAGGGGGGCCGGGGAGATGTTTTTT
TRBD1 | TRBJ2-2 | TRBV29-1 | - | CSVTGVNTGELFF | TGCAGCGTAACAGGGGTGAACACAGGGGAGCTGTTTTTT
- | TRBJ2-7 | TRBV10-1 | - | CASSGGTCGNSYEQYF | TGTGCCAGCAGTGGGGGGACTTGCGGGAACTCCTACGAGCAGTACTTC
- | TRBJ2-1 | TRBV6-2/TRBV6-3 | - | CDSRPGGTNGYSSYNEQFF | TGTGACAGCAGACCAGGGGGGACTAACGGTTACAGCTCCTACAATGAGCAGTTCTTC
TRBD2 | TRBJ2-2 | TRBV12-3/TRBV12-4 | - | CVSSLYSGGYTGELFF | TGTGTCAGCAGTTTATACAGCGGGGGCTATACCGGGGAGCTGTTTTTT
- | TRBJ1-2 | TRBV29-1 | - | CSVIPYQSSGEDGYNF | TGCAGCGTTATCCCCTATCAATCCTCGGGAGAAGATGGTTACAACTTC
- | TRBJ2-5 | TRBV29-1 | - | CSEAERSQETQYF | TGCAGCGAGGCCGAGAGGTCCCAAGAGACCCAATACTTC
- | TRBJ2-2 | TRBV4-1 | - | CANNQVSFWAGSITGELFF | TGCGCCAACAACCAAGTTTCATTTTGGGCGGGATCAATCACCGGGGAGCTGTTTTTT
TRBD1 | TRBJ1-2 | TRBV5-4 | many | CASSPKQGARDYGYTF | TGTGCCAGCAGCCCGAAACAGGGGGCGCGGGACTATGGCTACACCTTC
TRBD2 | TRBJ2-7 | TRBV5-4 | - | CASISYSRLAYEQYF | TGTGCCAGCATCTCTTATTCACGACTAGCGTACGAGCAGTACTTC
- | TRBJ2-7 | TRBV20-1 | few | CSAVSGAGGQYEQYF | TGCAGTGCTGTATCCGGTGCAGGGGGGCAGTACGAGCAGTACTTC
- | TRBJ2-5 | TRBV29-1 | - | CSVDDRFQETHYF | TGCAGTGTGGATGACAGGTTCCAAGAGACCCACTACTTC